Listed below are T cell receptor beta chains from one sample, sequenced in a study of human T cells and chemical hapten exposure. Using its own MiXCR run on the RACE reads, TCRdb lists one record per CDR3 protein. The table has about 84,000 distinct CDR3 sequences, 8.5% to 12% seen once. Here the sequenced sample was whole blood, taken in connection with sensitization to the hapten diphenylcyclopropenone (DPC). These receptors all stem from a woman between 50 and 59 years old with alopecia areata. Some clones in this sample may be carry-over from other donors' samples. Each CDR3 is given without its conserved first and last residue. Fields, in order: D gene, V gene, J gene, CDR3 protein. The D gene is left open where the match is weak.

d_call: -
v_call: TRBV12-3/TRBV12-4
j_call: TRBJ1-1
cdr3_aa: ASNQQGWGSTEAF

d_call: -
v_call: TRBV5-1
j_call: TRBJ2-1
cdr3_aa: ASSLTYSYNEQF

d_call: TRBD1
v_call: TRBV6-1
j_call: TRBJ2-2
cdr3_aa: ASSARTGGKTGELF

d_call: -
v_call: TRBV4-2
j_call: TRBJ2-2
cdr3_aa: ASSQLAPATGELF

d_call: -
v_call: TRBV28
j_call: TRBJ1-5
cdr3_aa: AGQDGNQPQH

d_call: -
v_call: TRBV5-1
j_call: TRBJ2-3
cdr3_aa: ASSSLWKGGDTQY

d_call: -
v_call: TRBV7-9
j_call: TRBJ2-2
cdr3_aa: ASSPQQGWTGELF

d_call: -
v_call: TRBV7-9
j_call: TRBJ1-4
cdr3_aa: ASSFRRGAEKLF

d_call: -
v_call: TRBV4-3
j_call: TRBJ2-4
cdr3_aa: ASSQGMAGENIQY

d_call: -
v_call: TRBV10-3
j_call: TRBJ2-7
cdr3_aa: AISENEVVLGSEQY

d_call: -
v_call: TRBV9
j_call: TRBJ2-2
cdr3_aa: ASSVSGNLNTGELF

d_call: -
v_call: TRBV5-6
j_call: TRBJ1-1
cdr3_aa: ASSGKTRNTEAF

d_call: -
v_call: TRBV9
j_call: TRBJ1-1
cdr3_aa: ASTGRVESTEAF

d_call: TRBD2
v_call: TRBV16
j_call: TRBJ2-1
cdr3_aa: ASSAGGRYNEQF

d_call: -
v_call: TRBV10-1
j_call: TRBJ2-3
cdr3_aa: ASSQGGADTQY

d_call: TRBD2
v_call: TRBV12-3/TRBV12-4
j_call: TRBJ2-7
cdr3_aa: ASRATSGSSYEQY

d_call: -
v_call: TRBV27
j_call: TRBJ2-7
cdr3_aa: ASSVPWWEQY

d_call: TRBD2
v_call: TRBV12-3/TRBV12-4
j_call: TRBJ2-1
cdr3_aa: ASRGLAQTGNEQF

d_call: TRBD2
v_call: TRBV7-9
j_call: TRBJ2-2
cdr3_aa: ASSTSGRANTGELF

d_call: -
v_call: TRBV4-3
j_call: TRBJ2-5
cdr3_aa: ASSQDLGRYQETQY

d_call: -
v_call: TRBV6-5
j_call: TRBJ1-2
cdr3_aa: ASSYSSVGYYGYT

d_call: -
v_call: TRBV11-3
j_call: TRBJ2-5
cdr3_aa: ASSLHGGFATQY

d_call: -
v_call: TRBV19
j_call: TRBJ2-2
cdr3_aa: ASSIDRVDGELF

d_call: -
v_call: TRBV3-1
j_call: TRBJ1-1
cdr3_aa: ASSQAKNTEAF

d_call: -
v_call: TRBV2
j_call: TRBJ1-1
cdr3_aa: ASFERTPPF

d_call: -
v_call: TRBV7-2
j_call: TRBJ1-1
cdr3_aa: ASSLHGAAF

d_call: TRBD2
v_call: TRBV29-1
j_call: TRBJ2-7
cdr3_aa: SVEDRIAGDYEQY

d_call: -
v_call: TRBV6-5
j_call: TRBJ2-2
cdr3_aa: ASKIVGTPSLGELF

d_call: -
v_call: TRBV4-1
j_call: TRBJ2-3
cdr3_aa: ASSQGHGGTDTQY

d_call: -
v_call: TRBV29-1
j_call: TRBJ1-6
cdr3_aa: SVGNRDNSPLH

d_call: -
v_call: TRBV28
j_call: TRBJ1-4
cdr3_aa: ASSSLGADEKLF

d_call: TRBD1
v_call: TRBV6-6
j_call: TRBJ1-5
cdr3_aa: ASTDRDYSNQPQH

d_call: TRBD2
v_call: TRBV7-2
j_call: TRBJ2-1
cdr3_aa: ASSLGTSGINEQF

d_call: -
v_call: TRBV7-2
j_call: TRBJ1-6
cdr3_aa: ASSLGRNNSPLH

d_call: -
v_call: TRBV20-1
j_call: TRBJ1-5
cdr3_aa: SARDSRGARPQH

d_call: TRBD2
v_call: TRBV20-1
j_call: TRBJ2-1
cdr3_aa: SASPAAGLYNEQF

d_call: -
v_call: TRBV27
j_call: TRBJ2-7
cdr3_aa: ASSLASGAYEQY

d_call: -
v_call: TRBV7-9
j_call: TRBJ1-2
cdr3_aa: ASSQGNYGYT

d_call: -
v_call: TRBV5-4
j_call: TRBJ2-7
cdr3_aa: ASSSDSGYEQY

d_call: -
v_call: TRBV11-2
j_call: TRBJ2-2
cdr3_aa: ASRIYTGELF

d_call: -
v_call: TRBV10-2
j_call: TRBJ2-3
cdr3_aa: ASNPSSTDTQY

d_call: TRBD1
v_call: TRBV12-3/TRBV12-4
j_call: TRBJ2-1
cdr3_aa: ASSTQTGNEQF

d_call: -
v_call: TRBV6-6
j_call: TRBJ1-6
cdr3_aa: ASSYESSYNSPLH

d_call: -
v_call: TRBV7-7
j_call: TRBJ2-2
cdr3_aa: ASSQTGIPGELF

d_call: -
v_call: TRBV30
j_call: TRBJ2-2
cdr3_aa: AWRWSGVGELF

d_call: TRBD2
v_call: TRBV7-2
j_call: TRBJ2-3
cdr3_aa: ASSLSAGRTDTQY

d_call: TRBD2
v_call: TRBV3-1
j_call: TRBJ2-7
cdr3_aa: ASSETGTSGYEQY

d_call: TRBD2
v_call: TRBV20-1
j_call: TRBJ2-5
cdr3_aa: SASPSGSSTIETQY

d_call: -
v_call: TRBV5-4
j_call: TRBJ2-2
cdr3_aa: ASSSRQGFVSGELF

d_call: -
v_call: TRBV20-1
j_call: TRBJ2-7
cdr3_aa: SAPDGSSYEQY

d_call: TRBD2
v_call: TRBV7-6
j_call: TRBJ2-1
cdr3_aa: ASSLSGGSNEQF

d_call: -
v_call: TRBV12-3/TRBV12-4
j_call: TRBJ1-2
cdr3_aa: ASSNPQGGYT

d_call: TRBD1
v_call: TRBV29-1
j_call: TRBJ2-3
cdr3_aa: SISNRDRGFPDTQY

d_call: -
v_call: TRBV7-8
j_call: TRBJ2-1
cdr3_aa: ASSPPRLIEQF